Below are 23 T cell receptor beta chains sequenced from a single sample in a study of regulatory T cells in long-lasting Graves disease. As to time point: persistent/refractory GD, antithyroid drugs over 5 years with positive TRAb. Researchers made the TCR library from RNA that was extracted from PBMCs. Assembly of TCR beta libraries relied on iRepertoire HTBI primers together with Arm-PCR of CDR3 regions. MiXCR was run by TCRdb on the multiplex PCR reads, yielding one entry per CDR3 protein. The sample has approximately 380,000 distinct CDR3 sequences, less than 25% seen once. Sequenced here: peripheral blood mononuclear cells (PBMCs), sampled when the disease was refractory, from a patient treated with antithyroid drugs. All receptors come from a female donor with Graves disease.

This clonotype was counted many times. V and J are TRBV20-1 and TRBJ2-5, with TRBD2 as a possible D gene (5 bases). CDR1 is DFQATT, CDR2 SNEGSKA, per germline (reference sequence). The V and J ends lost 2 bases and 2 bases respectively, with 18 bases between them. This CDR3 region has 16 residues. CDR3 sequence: CSARRMFGLQQETQYF. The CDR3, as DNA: TGCAGTGCTAGAAGGATGTTCGGACTGCAGCAAGAGACCCAGTACTTC.

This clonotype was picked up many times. CDR3 bases: TGTGCCAGCAGTCGAGAGGGGGCTTGGAGCAATCAGCCCCAGCATTTT. This codes for CASSREGAWSNQPQHF. V and J are TRBV6-1 and TRBJ1-5; 7 nucleotides match TRBD1. Germline V gives CDR1 MNHNS, CDR2 SASEGT. The V and J ends lost 5 bases and 1 base, in that order; junction bases with no gene match: 8. CDR3 length: 16 amino acids.

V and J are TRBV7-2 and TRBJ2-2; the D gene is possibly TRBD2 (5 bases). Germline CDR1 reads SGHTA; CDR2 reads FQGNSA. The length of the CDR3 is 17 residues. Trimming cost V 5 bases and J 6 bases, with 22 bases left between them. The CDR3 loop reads CASSLLSWGEGPGELFF. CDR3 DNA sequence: TGTGCCAGCAGCCTACTGAGCTGGGGAGAGGGTCCCGGGGAGCTGTTTTTT.

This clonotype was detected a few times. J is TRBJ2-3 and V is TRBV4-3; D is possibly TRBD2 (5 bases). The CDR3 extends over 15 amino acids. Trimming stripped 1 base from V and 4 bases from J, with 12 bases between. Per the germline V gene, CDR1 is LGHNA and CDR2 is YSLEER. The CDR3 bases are TGCGCCAGCAGCCAAGGAGGGATCGGGCCAGATACGCAGTATTTT. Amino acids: CASSQGGIGPDTQYF.

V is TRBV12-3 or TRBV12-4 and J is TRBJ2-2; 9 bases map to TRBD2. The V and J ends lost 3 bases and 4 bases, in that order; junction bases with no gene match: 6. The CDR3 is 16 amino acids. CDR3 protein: CASSFTAGGLTGELFF. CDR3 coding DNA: TGTGCCAGCAGTTTCACAGCGGGAGGCCTCACCGGGGAGCTGTTTTTT.

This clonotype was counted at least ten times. This CDR3 reads CASSRRVAGATGELFF. DNA of the CDR3: TGTGCCAGCAGCCGTCGAGTAGCGGGAGCAACCGGGGAGCTGTTTTTT. V is TRBV7-9 and J is TRBJ2-2; 9 nucleotides line up with TRBD2. Trimming cost V 5 bases and J 5 bases; bases outside gene matches: 9. Germline V gene data show CDR1 as SEHNR and CDR2 as FQNEAQ (reference sequence). CDR3 length: 16 residues.

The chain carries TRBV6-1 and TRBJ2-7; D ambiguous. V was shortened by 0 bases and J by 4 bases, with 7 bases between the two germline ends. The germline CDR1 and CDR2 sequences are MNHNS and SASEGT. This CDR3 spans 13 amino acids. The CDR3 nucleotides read TGTGCCAGCAGTGAAGCGGGCCTTTACGAGCAGTACTTC. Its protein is CASSEAGLYEQYF.

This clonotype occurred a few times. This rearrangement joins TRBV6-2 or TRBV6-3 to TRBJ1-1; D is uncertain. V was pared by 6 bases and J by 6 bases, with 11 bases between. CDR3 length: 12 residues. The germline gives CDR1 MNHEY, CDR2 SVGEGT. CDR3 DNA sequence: TGTGCCAGCAGAAGCTCCCGGCCTGAAGCTTTCTTT. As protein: CASRSSRPEAFF.

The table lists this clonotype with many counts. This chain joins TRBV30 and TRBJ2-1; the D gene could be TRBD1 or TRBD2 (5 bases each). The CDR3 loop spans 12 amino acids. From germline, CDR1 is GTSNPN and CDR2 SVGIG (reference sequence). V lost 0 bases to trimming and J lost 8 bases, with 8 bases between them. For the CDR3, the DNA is TGTGCCTGGAGTGTACTAGGGGATGAGCAGTTCTTC. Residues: CAWSVLGDEQFF.

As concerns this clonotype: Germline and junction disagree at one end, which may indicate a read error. The CDR3 region is CSAKRGDRGSYEPYF. In DNA form, the CDR3 reads TGCAGTGCTAAGAGGGGGGACAGGGGCTCCTACGAGCCGTACTTC. J is TRBJ2-7 and V is TRBV20-1, with 10 bases matching TRBD1. The CDR3 has 15 amino acids. Germline-derived CDR1 and CDR2 are DFQATT and SNEGSKA (reference sequence).

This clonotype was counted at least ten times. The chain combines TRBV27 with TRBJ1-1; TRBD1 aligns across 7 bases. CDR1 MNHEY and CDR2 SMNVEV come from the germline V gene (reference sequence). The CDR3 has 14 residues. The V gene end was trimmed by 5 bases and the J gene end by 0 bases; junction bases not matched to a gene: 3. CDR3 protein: CASSRQGLNTEAFF. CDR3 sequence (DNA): TGTGCCAGCAGTAGACAGGGACTGAACACTGAAGCTTTCTTT.

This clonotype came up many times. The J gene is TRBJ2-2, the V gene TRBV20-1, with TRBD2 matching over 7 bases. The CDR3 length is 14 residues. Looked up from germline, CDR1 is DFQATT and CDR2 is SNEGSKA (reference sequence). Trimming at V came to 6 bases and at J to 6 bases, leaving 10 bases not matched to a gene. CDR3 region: CSARGLVGAGELFF. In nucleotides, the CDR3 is TGCAGTGCCCGCGGACTAGTAGGAGCCGGGGAGCTGTTTTTT.

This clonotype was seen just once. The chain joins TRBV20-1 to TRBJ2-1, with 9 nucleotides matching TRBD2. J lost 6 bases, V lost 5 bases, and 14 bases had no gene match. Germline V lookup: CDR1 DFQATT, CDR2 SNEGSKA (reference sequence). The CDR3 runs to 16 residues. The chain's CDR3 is CSADGTGTSLPNEQFF. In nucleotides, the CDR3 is TGCAGTGCTGACGGAACCGGGACTAGCTTGCCCAATGAGCAGTTCTTC.

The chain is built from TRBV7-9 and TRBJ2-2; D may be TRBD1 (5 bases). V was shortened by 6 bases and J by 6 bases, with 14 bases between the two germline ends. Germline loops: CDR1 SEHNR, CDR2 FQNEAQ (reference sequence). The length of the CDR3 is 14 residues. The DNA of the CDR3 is TGTGCCAGCAGATTCGACAGTTGGGCCGGGGAGCTGTTTTTT. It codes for CASRFDSWAGELFF.

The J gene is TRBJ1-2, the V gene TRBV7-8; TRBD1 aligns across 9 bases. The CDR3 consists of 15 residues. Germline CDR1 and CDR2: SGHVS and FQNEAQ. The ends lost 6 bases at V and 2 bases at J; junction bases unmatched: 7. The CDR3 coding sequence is TGTGCCAGCAGTGCCGACAGGGGGATCAACTATGGCTACACCTTC. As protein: CASSADRGINYGYTF. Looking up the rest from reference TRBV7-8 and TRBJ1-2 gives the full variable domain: GAGVSQSPRYKVAKRGQDVALRCDPISGHVSLFWYQQALGQGPEFLTYFQNEAQLDKSGLPSDRFFAERPEGSVSTLKIQRTQQEDSAVYLCASSADRGINYGYTFGSGTRLTVV.

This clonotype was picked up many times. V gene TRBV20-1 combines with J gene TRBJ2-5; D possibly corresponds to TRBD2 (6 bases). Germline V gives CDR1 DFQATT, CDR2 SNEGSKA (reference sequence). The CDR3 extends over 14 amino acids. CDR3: CSALIRRGGETQYF. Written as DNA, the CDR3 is TGCAGCGCCCTCATAAGGCGGGGTGGGGAGACCCAGTACTTC.

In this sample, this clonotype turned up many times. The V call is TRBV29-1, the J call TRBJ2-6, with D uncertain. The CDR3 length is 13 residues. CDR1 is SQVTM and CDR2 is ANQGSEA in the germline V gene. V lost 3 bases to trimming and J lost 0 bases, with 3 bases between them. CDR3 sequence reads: CSVEVSGANVLTF. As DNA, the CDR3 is TGCAGCGTTGAGGTCTCTGGGGCCAACGTCCTGACTTTC.

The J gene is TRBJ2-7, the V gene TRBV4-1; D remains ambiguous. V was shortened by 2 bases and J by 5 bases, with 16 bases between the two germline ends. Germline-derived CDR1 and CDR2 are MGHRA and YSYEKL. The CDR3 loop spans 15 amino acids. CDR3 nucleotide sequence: TGCGCCAGCAGCCAAACGGGTCCGATATCGGACGAGCAGTACTTC. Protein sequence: CASSQTGPISDEQYF.

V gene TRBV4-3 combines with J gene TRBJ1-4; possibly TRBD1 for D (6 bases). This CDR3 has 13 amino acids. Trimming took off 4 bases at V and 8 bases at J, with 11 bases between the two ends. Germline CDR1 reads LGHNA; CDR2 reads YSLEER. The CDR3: CASSPRQGEKLFF. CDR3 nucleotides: TGCGCCAGCAGCCCCCGCCAGGGGGAAAAACTGTTTTTT.

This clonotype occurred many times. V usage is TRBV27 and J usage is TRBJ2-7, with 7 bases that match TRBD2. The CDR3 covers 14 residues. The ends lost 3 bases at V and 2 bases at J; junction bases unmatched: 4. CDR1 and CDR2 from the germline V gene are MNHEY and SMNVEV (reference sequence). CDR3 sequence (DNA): TGTGCCAGCAGTTTCGGTGGGGGGGCCTACGAGCAGTACTTC. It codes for CASSFGGGAYEQYF.

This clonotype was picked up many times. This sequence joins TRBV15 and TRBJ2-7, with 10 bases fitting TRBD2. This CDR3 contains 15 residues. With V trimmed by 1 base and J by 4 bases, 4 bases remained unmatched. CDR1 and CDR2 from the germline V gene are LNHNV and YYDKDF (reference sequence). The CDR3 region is CATSRGASGSYEQYF. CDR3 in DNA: TGTGCCACCAGCAGAGGGGCTAGCGGGAGTTACGAGCAGTACTTC. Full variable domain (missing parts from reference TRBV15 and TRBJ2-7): DAMVIQNPRYQVTQFGKPVTLSCSQTLNHNVMYWYQQKSSQAPKLLFHYYDKDFNNEADTPDNFQSRRPNTSFCFLDIRSPGLGDTAMYLCATSRGASGSYEQYFGPGTRLTVT.

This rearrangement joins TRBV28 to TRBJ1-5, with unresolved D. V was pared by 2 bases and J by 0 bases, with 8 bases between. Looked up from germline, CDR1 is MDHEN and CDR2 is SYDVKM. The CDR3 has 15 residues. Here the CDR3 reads CASSLRAVSNQPQHF. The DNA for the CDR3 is TGTGCCAGCAGTTTAAGGGCAGTTAGCAATCAGCCCCAGCATTTT.

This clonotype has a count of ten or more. The CDR3 DNA is TGTGCCAGCAGTTGGTTAGGAGACAGGGGAGGAAGAAAACTGTTTTTT. It specifies CASSWLGDRGGRKLFF. This rearrangement joins TRBV28 to TRBJ1-4; TRBD1 matches at 8 bases. Germline trimming cut 4 bases from V and 10 bases from J; bases unmatched to any gene: 14. The V gene's germline CDR1 is MDHEN and CDR2 SYDVKM. The CDR3 runs 16 residues.